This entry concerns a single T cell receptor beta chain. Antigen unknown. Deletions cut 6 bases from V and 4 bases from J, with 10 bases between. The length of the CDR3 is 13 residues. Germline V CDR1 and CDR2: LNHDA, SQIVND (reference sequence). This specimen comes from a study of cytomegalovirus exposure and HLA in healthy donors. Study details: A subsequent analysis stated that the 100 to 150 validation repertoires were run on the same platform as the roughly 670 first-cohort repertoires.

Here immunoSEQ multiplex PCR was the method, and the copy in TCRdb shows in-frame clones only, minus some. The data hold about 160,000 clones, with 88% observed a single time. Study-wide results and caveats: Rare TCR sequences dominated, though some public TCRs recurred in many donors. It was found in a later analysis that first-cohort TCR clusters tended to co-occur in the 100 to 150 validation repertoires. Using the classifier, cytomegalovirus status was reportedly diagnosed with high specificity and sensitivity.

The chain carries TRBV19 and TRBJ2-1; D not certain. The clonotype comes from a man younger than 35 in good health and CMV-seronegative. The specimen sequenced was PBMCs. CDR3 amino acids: CASRQDTYNEQFF. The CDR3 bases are TGTGCCAGTAGGCAAGACACTTACAATGAGCAGTTCTTC.